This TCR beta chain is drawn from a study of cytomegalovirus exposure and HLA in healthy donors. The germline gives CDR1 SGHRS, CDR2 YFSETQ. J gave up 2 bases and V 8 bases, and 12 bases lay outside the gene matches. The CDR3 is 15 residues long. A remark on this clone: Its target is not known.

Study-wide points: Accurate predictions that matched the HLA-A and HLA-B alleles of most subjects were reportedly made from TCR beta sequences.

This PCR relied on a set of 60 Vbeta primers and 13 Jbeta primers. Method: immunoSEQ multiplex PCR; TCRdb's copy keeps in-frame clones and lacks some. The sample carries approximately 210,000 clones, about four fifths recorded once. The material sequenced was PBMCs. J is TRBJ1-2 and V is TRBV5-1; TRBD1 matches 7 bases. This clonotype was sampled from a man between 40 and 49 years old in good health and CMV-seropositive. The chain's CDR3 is CASSALMTGNYGYTF. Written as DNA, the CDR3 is TGCGCCAGTAGCGCCCTGATGACAGGGAACTATGGCTACACCTTC.